The present TCR beta chain was sequenced within a study of regulatory T cells in long-lasting Graves disease. This clonotype was seen repeatedly, ten times or more. Its specificity is not known. Time point described: newly diagnosed GD, antithyroid drugs for less than 3 months. There was RNA extracted from PBMCs, and the TCR library was made from it. iRepertoire HTBI primers and Arm-PCR of CDR3 regions built TCR beta libraries. TCRdb fed the multiplex PCR reads into MiXCR, producing one record per CDR3 protein. Seen here are some 560,000 distinct CDR3 sequences, around 16% observed once, and the top ten hold roughly 25%. After removal of 5 bases from V and 8 bases from J, the junction contained 12 bases not matched to a gene. The CDR3 covers 15 residues. Germline lookup yields CDR1 MDHEN and CDR2 SYDVKM. Study-level points and caveats: Newly diagnosed Graves' patients exceeded persistent ones in TCR diversity. Persistent patients shared more public clonotypes (approximately 2,700) than newly diagnosed patients (966).

The data were also submitted as part of a second study, on T cells in Graves' hyperthyroidism and ophthalmopathy. That study reports: TCR CDR3 regions were first amplified by RT-PCR with HTBI primers.

The chain is built from TRBV28 and TRBJ1-2; 9 bases map to TRBD1. This clonotype originated in a woman in her forties or fifties with Graves disease. The sequenced sample was peripheral blood mononuclear cells (PBMCs), obtained at new diagnosis, from a patient treated with antithyroid drugs. CDR3 sequence reads: CASSQQGADSSGYTF. CDR3 sequence (DNA): TGTGCCAGCAGTCAACAGGGGGCTGACTCTAGCGGCTACACCTTC.